This paragraph covers one TCR beta chain sequence. This record comes from a study of Graves' ophthalmopathy and Graves' hyperthyroidism. As for the study in general: The stable label applied to hyperthyroidism with no ophthalmopathy within 18 months of follow-up.

CDR1 SQVTM and CDR2 ANQGSEA come from the germline V gene. The length of the CDR3 is 12 residues. V was shortened by 7 bases and J by 8 bases, with 14 bases between the two germline ends. CDR3 regions of TCR beta were amplified from RNA transcripts. Second-round multiplex PCR followed a first-round RT-PCR using HTBI primers. TCRdb processed the multiplex PCR reads anew with MiXCR; each CDR3 protein has one entry. This sample carries 560,000 or so distinct CDR3 sequences, approximately 35% of them seen once, and the ten largest clones take about 4%. The chain couples TRBV29-1 to TRBJ1-4; D is unclear. This receptor was identified in an adult man with Graves' hyperthyroidism. The sequenced sample was peripheral blood or thyroid tissue (not recorded which). In DNA form, the CDR3 reads TGCAGCGCACCATTAGCGGGGGAAAAACTGTTTTTT. Its protein product is CSAPLAGEKLFF.